This T cell receptor (beta chain) comes out of a study of blood T cell dynamics during melanoma immunotherapy. Study summary: Patients with metastatic melanoma got pembrolizumab or nivolumab-ipilimumab as first-line care.

Study-wide results and limits: The study could not tell melanoma-specific clones from general immune activation.

Note on this clone: Its antigen remains unknown.

The time point is: week 3, after first cycle of checkpoint inhibitor. Germline CDR1 SGHTA, CDR2 FQGNSA. Deletions cut 3 bases from V and 5 bases from J, with 10 bases between. There are 13 residues in the CDR3. The protocol was immunoSEQ multiplex PCR, while the TCRdb copy is restricted to in-frame clones and leaves out a portion. The data show some 8,200 clones, 70% to 90% seen once. This chain uses TRBV7-2 with TRBJ1-1; D might be TRBD1 (5 bases). The specimen was blood, collected from a patient treated with checkpoint blockade. The receptor comes from a human donor with melanoma. CDR3 in DNA: TGTGCCAGCAGCTTCGGTGAGGGGACTGAAGCTTTCTTT. Protein sequence: CASSFGEGTEAFF.